The next 9 T cell receptor beta chains were all read from a single sample in a study of regulatory T cells in long-lasting Graves disease (dated by TCRdb to the early 2020s). The time point label here, explained by the study, means: newly diagnosed GD, antithyroid drugs for less than 3 months. RNA was extracted from PBMCs in TRIzol for both TCR sequencing and RNA sequencing. Library creation used multiplex PCR. Sequencing took place on an Illumina HiSeq 4000. TCR beta libraries were built with iRepertoire HTBI primers and Arm-PCR amplification of CDR3 regions. TCRdb reprocessed the public reads (quality trimming at Q25 with fastp, clone calling with MiXCR) and kept in-frame beta chains. Rows are combined by CDR3 protein, so each entry shows the most common genes and DNA. Present in this sample are hundreds of thousands of distinct CDR3 sequences, roughly a sixth of which were seen just once. The ten biggest clones cover 20% to 25% of the sample.

Sequenced material: peripheral blood mononuclear cells (PBMCs), taken at new diagnosis, from a patient treated with antithyroid drugs. These receptors came from a female donor with Graves disease.

This clonotype was seen many times. The J gene is TRBJ2-3, the V gene TRBV12-5, with 15 bases fitting TRBD2. Trimming removed 1 base from V and 4 bases from J; junction bases left unmatched: 12. Germline V gene lookup returns CDR1 LGHNT and CDR2 FRNRAP. CDR3 length: 20 amino acids. CDR3 loop: CASGLEGGTSGRTGADTQYF. Here the CDR3 DNA reads TGTGCTAGTGGTTTGGAGGGAGGGACTAGCGGGAGGACAGGTGCAGATACGCAGTATTTT.

This clonotype has just a few counts. The V and J genes are TRBV9 and TRBJ1-3, with D possibly being TRBD1 (5 bases). In germline, CDR1 is SGDLS, CDR2 YYNGEE. Trimming removed 4 bases from V and 3 bases from J, with 17 bases in between. This CDR3 spans 16 amino acids. The CDR3 coding sequence is TGTGCCAGCAGCCCCGACCTGAGGGACTTTGGAAACACCATATATTTT. Translation: CASSPDLRDFGNTIYF.

The chain is built from TRBV12-3 or TRBV12-4 and TRBJ1-1, with D maybe TRBD1 (5 bases). The CDR3 is made up of 14 amino acids. Trimming stripped 4 bases from V and 4 bases from J, with 13 bases between. In DNA form, the CDR3 reads TGTGCCAGCAGTTCACCGGGGGAGAGCACTGAAGCTTTCTTT. Encoded protein: CASSSPGESTEAFF.

This clonotype was picked up many times. The chain has TRBV28 and TRBJ2-1; no clear D gene. Trimming took 0 bases from V and 7 from J, leaving 4 bases between them. Germline CDR1 reads MDHEN; CDR2 reads SYDVKM. The CDR3 contains 12 residues. CDR3 in DNA: TGTGCCAGCAGTTTATGGTCGAATGAGCAGTTCTTC. Its translation is CASSLWSNEQFF.

There are many counts of this clonotype. The CDR3 is CASSPGGGQPQHF. The CDR3 nucleotides are TGTGCCAGCAGCCCCGGGGGGGGGCAGCCCCAGCATTTT. The chain recombines TRBV3-1 with TRBJ1-5; D may be TRBD1 (5 bases). Trimming cost V 4 bases and J 7 bases, with 11 bases left between them. The CDR3 loop spans 13 amino acids. Germline V gene data show CDR1 as LGHDT and CDR2 as YNNKEL (reference sequence).

In its sample, this clonotype was seen many times. The J gene is TRBJ2-7, the V gene TRBV5-1; D perhaps matches TRBD1 (6 bases). V dropped 1 base and J dropped 1 base, with 12 bases sitting between them. The CDR3 covers 15 residues. Germline V gene sequence: CDR1 SGHRS, CDR2 YFSETQ. The CDR3 sequence: CASSLFWDTSYEQYF. The CDR3 nucleotides are TGCGCCAGCAGCTTGTTCTGGGACACTTCCTACGAGCAGTACTTC.

The sample holds many counts of this clonotype. The chain carries TRBV12-5 and TRBJ2-3; D gene ambiguous. Trimming stripped 1 base from V and 6 bases from J, with 8 bases between. The CDR3 is 13 amino acids. Germline CDR1 reads LGHNT; CDR2 reads FRNRAP. CDR3 in DNA: TGTGCTAGTGGTTTGGACCCCAGGGATACGCAGTATTTT. Its translation is CASGLDPRDTQYF.

This clonotype was seen repeatedly, ten times or more. This chain uses TRBV3-1 with TRBJ1-5; D remains ambiguous. V was shortened by 0 bases and J by 7 bases, with 10 bases between the two germline ends. Germline-derived CDR1 and CDR2 are LGHDT and YNNKEL (reference sequence). The CDR3 length is 14 residues. This CDR3 is CASSQDLAGQPQHF. The CDR3 nucleotides read TGTGCCAGCAGCCAAGATCTGGCGGGACAGCCCCAGCATTTT.

The sample holds many counts of this clonotype. The chain couples TRBV20-1 to TRBJ1-5, with TRBD1 matching 8 bases. The V and J ends lost 6 bases and 7 bases, in that order; junction bases with no gene match: 8. CDR1 and CDR2 from the germline V gene are DFQATT and SNEGSKA (reference sequence). This CDR3 has 13 residues. The CDR3 spells CSALLTGGQPQHF. The CDR3 DNA reads as TGCAGTGCCTTGCTTACAGGGGGACAGCCCCAGCATTTT.